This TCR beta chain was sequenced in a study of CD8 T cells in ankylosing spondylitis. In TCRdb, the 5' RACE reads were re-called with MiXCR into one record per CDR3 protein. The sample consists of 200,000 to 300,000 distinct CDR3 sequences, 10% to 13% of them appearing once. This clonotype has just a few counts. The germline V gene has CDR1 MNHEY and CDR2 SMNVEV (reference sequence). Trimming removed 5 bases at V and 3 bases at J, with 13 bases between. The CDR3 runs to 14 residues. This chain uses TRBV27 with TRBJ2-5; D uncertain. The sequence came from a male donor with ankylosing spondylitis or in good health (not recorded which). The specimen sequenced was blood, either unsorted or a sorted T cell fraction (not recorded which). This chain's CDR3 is CASSGLGSKETQYF. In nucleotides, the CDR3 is TGTGCCAGCAGTGGATTGGGTTCGAAAGAGACCCAGTACTTC.